The clone carrying this T cell receptor beta chain has at least ten counts. No antigen is known for it. CDR3 size: 14 residues. V lost 3 bases, J lost 1 base, and 7 bases lay in between. This record comes from a study of CD8+CD57+ T cells in acquired aplastic anemia. Study-wide context: Average DNA yield from sorted CD4+ and CD8+ cells was roughly 3.1 ug.

For CDR3 and TCR beta VDJ profiling, genomic DNA was the template used. TCRdb processed the reads anew with MiXCR; each CDR3 protein has one entry. Here the sample spans roughly 500,000 distinct CDR3 sequences, approximately 33% being singletons. CD8+CD57+ cell expansion, shown by flow cytometry, had occurred in the patients selected for sequencing. At the time of blood sampling, patients had not yet received any therapy. The study, taken as a whole, reports: Patients shared under 30 CD8+ CDR3 sequences with controls.

The sequenced material came from sorted CD4+, CD8+, or CD8+CD57+ T cells (not recorded which) from PBMCs. The chain couples TRBV12-3 or TRBV12-4 to TRBJ1-5; D unresolved. The clonotype comes from a human donor with aplastic anemia. The DNA for the CDR3 is TGTGCCAGCAGTTTCGTGGGCAGCAATCAGCCCCAGCATTTT. Protein sequence: CASSFVGSNQPQHF.